The rows below give T cell receptor beta chains drawn from one sample of a study of T cells in Graves' hyperthyroidism and ophthalmopathy. Each CDR3 protein gets one entry after TCRdb re-called the multiplex PCR reads with MiXCR. The table has some 370,000 distinct CDR3 sequences, about a sixth seen once. The source material was blood. The receptors come from a woman aged 30 to 39 with Graves' hyperthyroidism that later progressed to Graves' ophthalmopathy. CDR3s leave out the opening cysteine and the closing phenylalanine or tryptophan.

v_call	j_call	cdr3_aa
TRBV5-1	TRBJ2-7	ASSLDGTGYEQY
TRBV28	TRBJ2-4	ASSRQGAKNIQC
TRBV6-5	TRBJ2-1	ASSYSKAGPNEQF
TRBV18	TRBJ2-5	ASSPPAQREETQY
TRBV5-1	TRBJ2-7	ASSGGLAVPSYEQY
TRBV15	TRBJ2-7	ATSRSRTGAHEQY
TRBV4-1	TRBJ2-7	ASSQDERGGSYEQY
TRBV7-2	TRBJ1-3	ASSPIGDRDTIY
TRBV28	TRBJ1-2	ASSLSPDNSGGYT
TRBV9	TRBJ1-1	ASSVVGETEAF
TRBV30	TRBJ2-3	AWSTLVPSTDTQY
TRBV28	TRBJ2-3	ASRTAGSTDTQY
TRBV11-2	TRBJ2-1	ASSPPVGGGEQF
TRBV6-1	TRBJ2-7	ASTPRGVGEQY
TRBV29-1	TRBJ2-3	SAILGRTTDTQY
TRBV4-1	TRBJ2-7	ASSQRQGSYEQY
TRBV6-9	TRBJ2-7	ASSYVSYEQY
TRBV6-2/TRBV6-3	TRBJ1-5	ASSKPRGREGNQPQH
TRBV9	TRBJ1-1	ASSVAPANTEAF
TRBV5-1	TRBJ1-1	ASSGATKTLSTEAF
TRBV12-3/TRBV12-4	TRBJ2-1	ASREPGRGYNEQF
TRBV28	TRBJ1-2	ASSLGVTYGYT
TRBV11-2	TRBJ2-5	ASSNFGGLLQETQY
TRBV28	TRBJ2-7	ASSPPGSRLYEQY
TRBV7-9	TRBJ2-7	ASSLGLLNSYEQY
TRBV5-5	TRBJ2-1	ASSLGLAGEHEQF